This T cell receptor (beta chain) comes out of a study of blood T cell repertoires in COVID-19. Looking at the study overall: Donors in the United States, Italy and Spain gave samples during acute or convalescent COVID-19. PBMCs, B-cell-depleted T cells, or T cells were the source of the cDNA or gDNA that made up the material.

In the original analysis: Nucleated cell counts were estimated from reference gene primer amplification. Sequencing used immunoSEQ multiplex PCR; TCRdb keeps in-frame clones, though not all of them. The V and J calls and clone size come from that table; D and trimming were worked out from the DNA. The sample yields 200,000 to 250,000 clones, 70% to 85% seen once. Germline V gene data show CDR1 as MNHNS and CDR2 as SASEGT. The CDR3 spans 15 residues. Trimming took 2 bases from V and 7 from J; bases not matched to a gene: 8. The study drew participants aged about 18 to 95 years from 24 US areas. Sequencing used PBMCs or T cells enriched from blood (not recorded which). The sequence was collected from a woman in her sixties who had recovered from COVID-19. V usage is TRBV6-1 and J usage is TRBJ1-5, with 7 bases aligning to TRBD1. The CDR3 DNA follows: TGTGCCAGCAGTGAAATGCGGCAGGGGGGCCAGCCCCAGCATTTT. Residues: CASSEMRQGGQPQHF.